The source of this TCR beta chain is a study of T cell responses to AZD1222 COVID-19 vaccine. On the study more broadly: Second doses were pooled across both intervals (about 4 or about 12 weeks).

Sequenced by immunoSEQ multiplex PCR; TCRdb stores in-frame clones only, minus some. The table shows about 110,000 clones, with about four fifths occurring only once. The V gene's germline CDR1 is SGHRS and CDR2 YFSETQ. V trimming: 2 bases; J trimming: 7 bases; junction bases outside the gene matches: 6. The CDR3 spans 15 residues. Notes on this clone: What it binds is not known.

Study-level findings and limits: White British donors predominated, females outnumbered males, and clonal diversity was possibly underestimated. Repertoires were sampled only after the peak T cell response. Increases in Spike-specific TCR breadth and depth were seen after two AZD1222 doses.

The sample in question was peripheral blood, obtained on day 0 of AZD1222 vaccination. The chain recombines TRBV5-1 with TRBJ2-1, with 10 bases that match TRBD2. This TCR came from an adult in good health. CDR3 residues: CASSLSGGAHNEQFF. The DNA of the CDR3 is TGCGCCAGCAGCTTAAGCGGGGGGGCGCATAATGAGCAGTTCTTC. Combining the CDR3 with reference TRBV5-1 and TRBJ2-1 gives the whole variable domain KAGVTQTPRYLIKTRGQQVTLSCSPISGHRSVSWYQQTPGQGLQFLFEYFSETQRNKGNFPGRFSGRQFSNSRSEMNVSTLELGDSALYLCASSLSGGAHNEQFFGPGTRLTVL.